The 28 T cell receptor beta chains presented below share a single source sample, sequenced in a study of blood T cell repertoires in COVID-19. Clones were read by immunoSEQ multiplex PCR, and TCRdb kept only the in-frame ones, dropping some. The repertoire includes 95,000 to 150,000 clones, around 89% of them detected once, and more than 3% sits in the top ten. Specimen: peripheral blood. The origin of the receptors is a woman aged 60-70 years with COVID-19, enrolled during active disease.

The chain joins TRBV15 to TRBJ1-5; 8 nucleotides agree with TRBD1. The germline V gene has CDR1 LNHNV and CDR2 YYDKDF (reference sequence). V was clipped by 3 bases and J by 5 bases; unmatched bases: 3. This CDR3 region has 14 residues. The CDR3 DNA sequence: TGTGCCACCAGCAGGCAACAGGGGGATCAGCCCCAGCATTTT. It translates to CATSRQQGDQPQHF.

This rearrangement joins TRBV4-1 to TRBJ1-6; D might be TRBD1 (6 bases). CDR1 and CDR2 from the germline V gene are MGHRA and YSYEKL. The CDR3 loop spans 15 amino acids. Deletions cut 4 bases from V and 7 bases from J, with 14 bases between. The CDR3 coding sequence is TGCGCCAGCAGCCCCCACGCAGGGGTGAATTCACCCCTCCACTTT. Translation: CASSPHAGVNSPLHF.

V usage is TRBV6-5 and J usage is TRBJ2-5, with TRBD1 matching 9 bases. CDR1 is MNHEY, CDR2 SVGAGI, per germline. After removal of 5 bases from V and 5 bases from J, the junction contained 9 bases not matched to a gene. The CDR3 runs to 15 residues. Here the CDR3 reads CASSHPGQGRETQYF. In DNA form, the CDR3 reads TGTGCCAGCAGTCACCCGGGACAGGGTCGGGAGACCCAGTACTTC.

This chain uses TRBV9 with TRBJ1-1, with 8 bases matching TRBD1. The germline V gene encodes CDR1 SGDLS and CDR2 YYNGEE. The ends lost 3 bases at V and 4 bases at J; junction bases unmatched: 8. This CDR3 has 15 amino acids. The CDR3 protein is CASSAPPGGITEAFF. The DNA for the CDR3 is TGTGCCAGCAGCGCACCCCCAGGGGGCATCACTGAAGCTTTCTTT.

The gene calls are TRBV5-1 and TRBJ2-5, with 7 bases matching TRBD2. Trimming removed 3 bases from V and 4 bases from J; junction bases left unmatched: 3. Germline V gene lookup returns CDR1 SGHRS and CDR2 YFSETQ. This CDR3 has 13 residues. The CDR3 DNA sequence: TGCGCCAGCAGCTCTACGGGAGGAGAGACCCAGTACTTC. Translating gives CASSSTGGETQYF. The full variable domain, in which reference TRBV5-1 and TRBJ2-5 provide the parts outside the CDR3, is KAGVTQTPRYLIKTRGQQVTLSCSPISGHRSVSWYQQTPGQGLQFLFEYFSETQRNKGNFPGRFSGRQFSNSRSEMNVSTLELGDSALYLCASSSTGGETQYFGPGTRLLVL.

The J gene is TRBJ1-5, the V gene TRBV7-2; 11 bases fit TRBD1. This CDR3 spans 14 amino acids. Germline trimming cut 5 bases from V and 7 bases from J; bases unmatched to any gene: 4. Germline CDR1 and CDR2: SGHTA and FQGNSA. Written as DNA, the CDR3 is TGTGCCAGCAGCGGACAGGGGGCTGGGCAGCCCCAGCATTTT. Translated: CASSGQGAGQPQHF. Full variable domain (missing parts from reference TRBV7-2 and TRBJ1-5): GAGVSQSPSNKVTEKGKDVELRCDPISGHTALYWYRQSLGQGLEFLIYFQGNSAPDKSGLPSDRFSAERTGGSVSTLTIQRTQQEDSAVYLCASSGQGAGQPQHFGDGTRLSIL.

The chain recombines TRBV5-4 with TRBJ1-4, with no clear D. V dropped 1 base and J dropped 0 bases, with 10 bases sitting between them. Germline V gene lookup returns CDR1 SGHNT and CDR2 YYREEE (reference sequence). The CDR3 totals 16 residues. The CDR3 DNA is TGTGCCAGCAGCTTGTACCAAGCCGCAACTAATGAAAAACTGTTTTTT. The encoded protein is CASSLYQAATNEKLFF.

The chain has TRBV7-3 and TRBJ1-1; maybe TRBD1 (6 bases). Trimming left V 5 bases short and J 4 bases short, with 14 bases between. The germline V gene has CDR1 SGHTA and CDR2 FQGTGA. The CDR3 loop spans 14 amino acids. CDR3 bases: TGTGCCAGCAGCCAAACCCCACAGGGCACTGAAGCTTTCTTT. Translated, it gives CASSQTPQGTEAFF.

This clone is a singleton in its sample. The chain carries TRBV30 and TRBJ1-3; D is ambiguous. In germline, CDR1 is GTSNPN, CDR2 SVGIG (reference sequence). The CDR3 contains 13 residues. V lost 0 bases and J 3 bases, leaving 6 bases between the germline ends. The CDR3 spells CAWSVSGGNTIYF. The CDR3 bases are TGTGCCTGGAGTGTATCAGGTGGAAACACCATATATTTT.

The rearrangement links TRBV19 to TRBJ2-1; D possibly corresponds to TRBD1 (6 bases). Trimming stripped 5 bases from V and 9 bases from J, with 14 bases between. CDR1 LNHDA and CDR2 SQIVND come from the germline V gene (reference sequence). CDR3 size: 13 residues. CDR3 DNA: TGTGCCAGTAGTGTACGGACAGCCGGTGAGCAGTTCTTC. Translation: CASSVRTAGEQFF.

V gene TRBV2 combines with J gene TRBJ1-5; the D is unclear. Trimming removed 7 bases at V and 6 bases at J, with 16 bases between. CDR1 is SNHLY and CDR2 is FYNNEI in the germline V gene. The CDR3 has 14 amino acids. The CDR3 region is CASISGEGSQPQHF. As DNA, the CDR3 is TGTGCCAGCATAAGTGGGGAGGGCAGTCAGCCCCAGCATTTT.

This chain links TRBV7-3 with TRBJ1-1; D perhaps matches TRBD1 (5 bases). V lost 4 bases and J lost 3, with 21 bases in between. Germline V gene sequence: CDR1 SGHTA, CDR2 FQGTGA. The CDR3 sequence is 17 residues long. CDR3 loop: CASSSVDQGAGDTEAFF. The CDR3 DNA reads TGTGCCAGCAGCTCCGTTGACCAGGGTGCCGGCGACACTGAAGCTTTCTTT. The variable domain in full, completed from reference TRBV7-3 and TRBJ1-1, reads GAGVSQTPSNKVTEKGKYVELRCDPISGHTALYWYRQSLGQGPEFLIYFQGTGAADDSGLPNDRFFAVRPEGSVSTLKIQRTERGDSAVYLCASSSVDQGAGDTEAFFGQGTRLTVV.

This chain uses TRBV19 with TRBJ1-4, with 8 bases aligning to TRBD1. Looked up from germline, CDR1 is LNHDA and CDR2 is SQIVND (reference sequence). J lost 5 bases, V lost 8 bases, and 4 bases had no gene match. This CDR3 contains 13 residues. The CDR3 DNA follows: TGTGCCAGTGGACAGGGCCGAAATGAAAAACTGTTTTTT. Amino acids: CASGQGRNEKLFF. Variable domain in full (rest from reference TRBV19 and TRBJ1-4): DGGITQSPKYLFRKEGQNVTLSCEQNLNHDAMYWYRQDPGQGLRLIYYSQIVNDFQKGDIAEGYSVSREKKESFPLTVTSAQKNPTAFYLCASGQGRNEKLFFGSGTQLSVL.

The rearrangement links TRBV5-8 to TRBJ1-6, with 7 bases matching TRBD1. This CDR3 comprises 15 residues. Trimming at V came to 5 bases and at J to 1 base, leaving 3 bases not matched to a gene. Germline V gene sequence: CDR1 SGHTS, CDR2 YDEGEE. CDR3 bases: TGTGCCAGCAGTTTGACAGGGTCCTATAATTCACCCCTCCACTTT. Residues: CASSLTGSYNSPLHF. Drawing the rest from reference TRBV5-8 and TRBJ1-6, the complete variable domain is EAGVTQSPTHLIKTRGQQATLRCSPISGHTSVYWYQQALGLGLQFLLWYDEGEERNRGNFPPRFSGRQFPNYSSELNVNALELEDSALYLCASSLTGSYNSPLHFGNGTRLTVT.

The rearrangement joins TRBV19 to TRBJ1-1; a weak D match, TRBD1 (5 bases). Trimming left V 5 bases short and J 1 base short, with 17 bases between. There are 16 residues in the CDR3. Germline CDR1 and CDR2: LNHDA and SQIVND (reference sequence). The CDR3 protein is CASSYPEAGPNTEAFF. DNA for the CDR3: TGTGCCAGTAGTTACCCCGAGGCAGGGCCGAACACTGAAGCTTTCTTT.

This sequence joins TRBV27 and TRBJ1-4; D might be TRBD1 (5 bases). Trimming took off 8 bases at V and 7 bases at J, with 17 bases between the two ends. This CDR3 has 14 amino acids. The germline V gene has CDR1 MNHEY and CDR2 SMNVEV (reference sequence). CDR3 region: CASARAGWGEKLFF. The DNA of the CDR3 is TGTGCCAGCGCAAGGGCAGGGTGGGGTGAAAAACTGTTTTTT.

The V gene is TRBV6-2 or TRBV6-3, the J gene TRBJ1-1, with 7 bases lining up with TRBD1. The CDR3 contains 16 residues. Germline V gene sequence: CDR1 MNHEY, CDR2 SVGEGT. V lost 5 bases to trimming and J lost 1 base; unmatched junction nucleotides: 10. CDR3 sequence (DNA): TGTGCCAGCAGTACCCGACAGGGAAGAACGAACACTGAAGCTTTCTTT. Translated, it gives CASSTRQGRTNTEAFF.

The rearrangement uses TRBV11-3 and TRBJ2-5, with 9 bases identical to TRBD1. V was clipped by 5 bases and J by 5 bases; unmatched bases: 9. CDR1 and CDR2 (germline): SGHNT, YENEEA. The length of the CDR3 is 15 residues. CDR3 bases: TGTGCCAGCAGCCCACGGACAGGGGTATTGGAGACCCAGTACTTC. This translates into CASSPRTGVLETQYF.

The CDR3 sequence: CASRSNRGMNTEAFF. The CDR3 DNA reads TGTGCCAGCAGGTCCAACAGGGGTATGAACACTGAAGCTTTCTTT. The chain joins TRBV27 to TRBJ1-1, with TRBD1 matching over 7 bases. The CDR3 runs to 15 residues. Germline V gives CDR1 MNHEY, CDR2 SMNVEV (reference sequence). The V segment lost 6 bases and the J segment 0 bases; nucleotides outside the gene matches: 7.

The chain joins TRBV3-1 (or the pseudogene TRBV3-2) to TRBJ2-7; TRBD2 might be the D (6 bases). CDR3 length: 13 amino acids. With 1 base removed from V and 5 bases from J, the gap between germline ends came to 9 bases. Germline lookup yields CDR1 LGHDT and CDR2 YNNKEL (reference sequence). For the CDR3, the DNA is TGTGCCAGCAGCCAAGTATGGGGGGACGAGCAGTACTTC. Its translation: CASSQVWGDEQYF.

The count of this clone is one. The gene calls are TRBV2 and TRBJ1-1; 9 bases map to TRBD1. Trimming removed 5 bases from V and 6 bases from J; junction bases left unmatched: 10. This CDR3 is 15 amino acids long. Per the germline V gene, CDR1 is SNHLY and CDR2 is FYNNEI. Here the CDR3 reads CASSTNRGLVSEAFF. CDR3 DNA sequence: TGTGCCAGCAGTACCAACAGGGGGCTGGTCTCTGAAGCTTTCTTT.

Written as DNA, the CDR3 is TGTGCCAGCAGGACAGGGGGCTCTGGAAACACCATATATTTT. It is translated as CASRTGGSGNTIYF. The chain employs TRBV2 and TRBJ1-3, with 9 bases fitting TRBD1. J lost 0 bases, V lost 6 bases, and 0 bases had no gene match. Germline V gene sequence: CDR1 SNHLY, CDR2 FYNNEI. The length of the CDR3 is 14 residues.

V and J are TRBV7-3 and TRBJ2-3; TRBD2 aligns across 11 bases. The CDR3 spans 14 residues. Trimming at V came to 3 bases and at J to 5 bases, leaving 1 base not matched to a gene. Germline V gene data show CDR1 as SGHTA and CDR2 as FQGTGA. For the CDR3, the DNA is TGTGCCAGCAGCTTTGGACTAGCGGGAGATACGCAGTATTTT. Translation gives CASSFGLAGDTQYF.

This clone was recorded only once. Here the CDR3 reads CASSDPPLDQYF. Written as DNA, the CDR3 is TGTGCCAGCAGCGACCCACCACTAGACCAGTACTTC. The chain carries TRBV3-1 (or the pseudogene TRBV3-2) and TRBJ2-5; D might be TRBD2 (5 bases). This CDR3 contains 12 residues. Germline CDR1 and CDR2: LGHDT and YNNKEL (reference sequence). Trimming left V 5 bases short and J 10 bases short, with 14 bases between.

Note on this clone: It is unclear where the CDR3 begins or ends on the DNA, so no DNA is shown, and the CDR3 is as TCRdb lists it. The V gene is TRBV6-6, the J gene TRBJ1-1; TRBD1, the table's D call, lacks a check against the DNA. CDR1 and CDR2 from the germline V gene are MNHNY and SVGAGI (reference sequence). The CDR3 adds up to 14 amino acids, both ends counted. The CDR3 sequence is CASSSSDKNTEAFF.

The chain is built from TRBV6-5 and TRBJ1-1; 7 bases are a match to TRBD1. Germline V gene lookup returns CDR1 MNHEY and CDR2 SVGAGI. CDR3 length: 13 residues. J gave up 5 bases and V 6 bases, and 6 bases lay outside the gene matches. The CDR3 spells CASRLDRVTEAFF. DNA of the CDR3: TGTGCCAGCAGACTAGACAGGGTGACTGAAGCTTTCTTT.

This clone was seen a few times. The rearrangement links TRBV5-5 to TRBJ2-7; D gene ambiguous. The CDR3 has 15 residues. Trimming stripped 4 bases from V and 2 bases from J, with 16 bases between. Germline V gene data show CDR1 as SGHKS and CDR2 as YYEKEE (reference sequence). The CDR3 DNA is TGTGCCAGCAGCCAACCGGAGCTTGCTGCCTACGAGCAGTACTTC. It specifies CASSQPELAAYEQYF.

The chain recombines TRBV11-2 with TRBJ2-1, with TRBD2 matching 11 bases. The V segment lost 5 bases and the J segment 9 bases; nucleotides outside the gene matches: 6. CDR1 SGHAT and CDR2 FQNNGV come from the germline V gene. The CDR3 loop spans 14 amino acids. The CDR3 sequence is CASSLSGGAGEQFF. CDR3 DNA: TGTGCCAGCAGCCTTAGCGGGGGGGCCGGTGAGCAGTTCTTC.